These 2 T cell receptor beta chains were sequenced from one sample in a study of shared clonotypes between healthy human individuals. Assay used: immunoSEQ multiplex PCR; TCRdb lists only in-frame clones, some missing. The sample includes approximately 2.3 million clones, more than 85% seen only once; the top ten take around 0.4%. Sequencing was performed on naive CD4+ T cells from PBMCs. Stated subset: CD45RA+ positively selected. All receptors derive from a man aged 18 to 35 in good health. Some clones in this sample may be carry-over from other donors' samples.

The chain has TRBV9 and TRBJ2-7; D is possibly TRBD2 (6 bases). Deletions cut 0 bases from V and 2 bases from J, with 15 bases between. The CDR3 consists of 16 residues. Germline CDR1 SGDLS, CDR2 YYNGEE. CDR3 coding DNA: TGTGCCAGCAGCGTAGGTGGAGGGGCTCTAGCCTACGAGCAGTACTTC. As protein: CASSVGGGALAYEQYF.

This chain links TRBV18 with TRBJ2-2; the D is unclear. V shed 3 bases and J shed 0 bases, with 11 bases lying between them. Per the germline V gene, CDR1 is KGHSH and CDR2 is LQKENI. The CDR3 is made up of 16 amino acids. CDR3 residues: CASSPPWGANTGELFF. The CDR3 coding sequence is TGTGCCAGCTCACCCCCTTGGGGTGCGAACACCGGGGAGCTGTTTTTT. Based on the CDR3 plus reference TRBV18 and TRBJ2-2, the full variable domain is NAGVMQNPRHLVRRRGQEARLRCSPMKGHSHVYWYRQLPEEGLKFMVYLQKENIIDESGMPKERFSAEFPKEGPSILRIQQVVRGDSAAYFCASSPPWGANTGELFFGEGSRLTVL.